What follows is one T cell receptor (beta chain) and its context. Antigen: not known. This sample was included in a study of beta chain features in type 1 diabetes. The overall study: Age, gender and cell yields were alike across patients and healthy donors. Study-wide points: People with Type 1 diabetes carried modestly yet significantly shorter TCRB CDR3s in all four CD4+ subsets.

Expressed TCRB transcripts were sequenced because the isolated RNA had all been reverse transcribed beforehand. About 3.6 million reads were obtained on average from naive, central memory and regulatory T cell samples. Profiled with immunoSEQ multiplex PCR; TCRdb holds only in-frame clones, not every one. The repertoire consists of some 500,000 clones, with 11% occurring once and the leading ten covering 0.046%. Sorting based on CD45RO/CCR7/CD25/CD127/CD95/CD27 separated CD4+ naive, central memory, regulatory and stem cell-like memory cells. The germline V gene has CDR1 LGHNA and CDR2 YSLEER. Trimming stripped 0 bases from V and 9 bases from J, with 15 bases between. This CDR3 region has 14 residues.

Sequencing input: naive CD4+ T cells from blood. The V gene is TRBV4-3, the J gene TRBJ2-7; a weak D match, TRBD1 (5 bases). The sequence was obtained from a woman aged 18-29 years in good health. The CDR3: CASSQDRGRASQYF. CDR3 DNA: TGCGCCAGCAGCCAAGATCGAGGCAGGGCCTCGCAGTACTTC.